A single sample gave rise to the 29 T cell receptor beta chains below, sequenced in a study of response to subunit inactivated influenza vaccine. TCRdb passed the RT-PCR reads through MiXCR, listing each CDR3 protein once. This table has approximately 490,000 distinct CDR3 sequences, roughly 7.9% appearing once. The material sequenced was PBMCs from blood, taken around 25 months after vaccination. These receptor sequences come from a man aged 50-75 years who received an inactivated influenza vaccine.

This clonotype was observed at least ten times. The V gene is TRBV7-2, the J gene TRBJ1-4; maybe TRBD1 (6 bases). Trimming pared 5 bases from V and 8 bases from J, leaving 24 bases between. In germline, CDR1 is SGHTA, CDR2 FQGNSA. The CDR3 sequence is 17 residues long. DNA of the CDR3: TGTGCCAGCAGCCATGCCCTCCGTACAGGGCTGGTCGAAAAACTGTTTTTT. Protein: CASSHALRTGLVEKLFF.

The chain is built from TRBV6-2 or TRBV6-3 and TRBJ1-1; D may be TRBD1 (6 bases). V was shortened by 0 bases and J by 3 bases, with 26 bases between the two germline ends. The CDR3 has 20 residues. The germline V gene has CDR1 MNHEY and CDR2 SVGEGT. CDR3 residues: CASSYSIQGDDPVVDTEAFF. The CDR3 DNA reads as TGTGCCAGCAGTTACTCGATACAGGGAGACGACCCCGTCGTGGACACTGAAGCTTTCTTT.

The sample holds many counts of this clonotype. The chain uses TRBV9 and TRBJ2-2; D unclear. Germline V gives CDR1 SGDLS, CDR2 YYNGEE. The CDR3 extends over 13 amino acids. Trimming took 4 bases from V and 4 from J, leaving 8 bases between them. Written as DNA, the CDR3 is TGTGCCAGCAGCCCATCATCCACCGGGGAGCTGTTTTTT. Its translation is CASSPSSTGELFF.

There are many counts of this clonotype. The V gene is TRBV7-2, the J gene TRBJ2-1; 13 positions agree with TRBD2. The V segment lost 5 bases and the J segment 10 bases; nucleotides outside the gene matches: 5. The CDR3 runs 14 residues. CDR1 is SGHTA, CDR2 FQGNSA, per germline. This CDR3 is CASSKPGLAGEQFF. CDR3 in DNA: TGTGCCAGCAGCAAACCGGGACTAGCGGGGGAGCAGTTCTTC.

This chain connects TRBV28 to TRBJ2-5, with D maybe TRBD2 (6 bases). CDR1 and CDR2 (germline): MDHEN, SYDVKM. Trimming left V 7 bases short and J 0 bases short, with 12 bases between. The CDR3 totals 14 residues. The CDR3 nucleotides read TGTGCCAGCATGCGCGGGGAGTACCAAGAGACCCAGTACTTC. It codes for CASMRGEYQETQYF.

The gene calls are TRBV11-2 and TRBJ2-5; D gene uncertain. Trimming stripped 3 bases from V and 2 bases from J, with 7 bases between. Germline lookup yields CDR1 SGHAT and CDR2 FQNNGV. The CDR3 covers 13 residues. CDR3 residues: CASSFGFQETQYF. The CDR3 coding sequence is TGTGCCAGCAGCTTCGGCTTTCAAGAGACCCAGTACTTC.

This chain links TRBV5-4 with TRBJ2-5; D gene unclear. CDR3 length: 16 residues. Trimming cost V 4 bases and J 0 bases, with 16 bases left between them. Germline CDR1 is SGHNT and CDR2 is YYREEE (reference sequence). The CDR3 DNA reads as TGTGCCAGCAGCCCGAACTCAGCTATGTACCAAGAGACCCAGTACTTC. Translation gives CASSPNSAMYQETQYF.

In its sample, this clonotype was seen a few times. CDR3 in DNA: TGTGCCAGCAGTCCCCCAGCGAGAGATACGCAGTATTTT. It yields the protein CASSPPARDTQYF. The chain has TRBV6-1 and TRBJ2-3, with no clear D. The CDR3 extends over 13 amino acids. Trimming took 5 bases from V and 5 from J, leaving 11 bases between them. Germline assignment: CDR1 MNHNS and CDR2 SASEGT.

There are a few counts of this clonotype. The chain is built from TRBV20-1 and TRBJ2-1, with a possible D match to TRBD1 (6 bases). The CDR3 contains 16 residues. CDR1 is DFQATT and CDR2 is SNEGSKA in the germline V gene (reference sequence). V was pared by 5 bases and J by 1 base, with 18 bases between. In DNA, the CDR3 is TGCAGTGCTGAGGAATCAGGGGCAGCATCCTACAATGAGCAGTTCTTC. It codes for CSAEESGAASYNEQFF.

This clonotype has just a few counts. V is TRBV7-2 and J is TRBJ2-5; D is perhaps TRBD2 (7 bases). Trimming took 7 bases from V and 4 from J, leaving 16 bases between them. The CDR3 runs to 14 residues. CDR1 and CDR2 from the germline V gene are SGHTA and FQGNSA. CDR3: CASMDGGRVETQYF. CDR3 nucleotides: TGTGCCAGCATGGACGGGGGGCGGGTAGAGACCCAGTACTTC.

In its sample, this clonotype was seen many times. The genes are TRBV21-1 and TRBJ2-7; TRBD2 was called by the table and not checked on the DNA. TRBV21-1 is a pseudogene. The CDR3 is 13 residues long. In DNA, the CDR3 is TGTGCCAGACCCGGGACTCGCTCCTACGAGCAGTACTTC. Translating gives CARPGTRSYEQYF.

The rearrangement uses TRBV11-2 and TRBJ2-7; D call uncertain. Trimming took 0 bases from V and 5 from J, leaving 11 bases between them. CDR1 and CDR2 (germline): SGHAT, FQNNGV. The CDR3 has 14 amino acids. The CDR3 loop reads CASSLDSVVDEQYF. The CDR3 DNA follows: TGTGCCAGCAGCTTAGATTCGGTGGTTGACGAGCAGTACTTC.

This clonotype was found once. A much larger clone lies a single base off, so this may be a read error. The chain employs TRBV4-2 and TRBJ2-3, with 8 nucleotides matching TRBD2. Germline values: CDR1 LGHNA, CDR2 YNFKEQ. The length of the CDR3 is 13 residues. V lost 5 bases, J lost 7 bases, and 5 bases stayed unmatched. CDR3 coding DNA: TGTGCCAGCAGCAATCGGGGGGGCTATACGCAGTATTTT. It codes for CASSNRGGYTQYF.

The CDR3, as DNA: TGTGCCAGTAGTAAGGACAGGGTGGAGGAGCAGTACTTC. As protein: CASSKDRVEEQYF. The chain links TRBV19 to TRBJ2-7; 8 bases line up with TRBD1. The length of the CDR3 is 13 residues. CDR1 and CDR2 from the germline V gene are LNHDA and SQIVND (reference sequence). Trimming at V came to 4 bases and at J to 7 bases, leaving 6 bases not matched to a gene.

The table lists this clonotype with a few counts. This chain connects TRBV3-1 to TRBJ2-2; 10 positions agree with TRBD1. The length of the CDR3 is 16 residues. V was pared by 4 bases and J by 6 bases, with 8 bases of the junction left unmatched. The germline V gene has CDR1 LGHDT and CDR2 YNNKEL (reference sequence). The CDR3 region is CASSPSGTGEAGELFF. The CDR3, as DNA: TGTGCCAGCAGCCCTTCCGGGACAGGGGAGGCCGGGGAGCTGTTTTTT.

This clonotype was observed a few times. CDR3 sequence: CASSAIGQSYEQYF. CDR3 DNA: TGCGCCAGCAGCGCCATAGGACAGTCATACGAGCAGTACTTC. This sequence joins TRBV10-2 and TRBJ2-7, with a weak D call TRBD1 (6 bases). Germline assignment: CDR1 WSHSY and CDR2 SAAADI. V shed 6 bases and J shed 4 bases, with 16 bases lying between them. This CDR3 region has 14 residues.

This clonotype was recorded at least ten times. DNA for the CDR3: TGCGCCAGCAGCCTCCGGGACAGGGACGAGCAGTACTTC. Its translation: CASSLRDRDEQYF. V and J are TRBV5-1 and TRBJ2-7, with 9 nucleotides matching TRBD1. The V segment lost 4 bases and the J segment 5 bases; nucleotides outside the gene matches: 4. This CDR3 has 13 residues. Per germline, CDR1 SGHRS and CDR2 YFSETQ.

In its sample, this clonotype was seen a few times. V gene TRBV4-3 combines with J gene TRBJ2-2, with TRBD2 matching 11 bases. With 0 bases clipped from V and 2 bases from J, the junction kept 2 bases outside the gene matches. The CDR3 runs 17 residues. Germline V CDR1 and CDR2: LGHNA, YSLEER. The CDR3 reads CASSQELAGGNTGELFF. The CDR3, as DNA: TGCGCCAGCAGCCAAGAGCTAGCGGGGGGCAACACCGGGGAGCTGTTTTTT.

This clonotype was seen a few times. V usage is TRBV5-5 and J usage is TRBJ1-6, with D uncertain. The ends were cut back, 2 bases at V and 0 bases at J, with 6 bases in the middle. Germline V gene data show CDR1 as SGHKS and CDR2 as YYEKEE (reference sequence). The CDR3 length is 15 residues. The CDR3 sequence: CASSFGRSYNSPLHF. For the CDR3, the DNA is TGTGCCAGCAGCTTCGGTCGCTCCTATAATTCACCCCTCCACTTT.

This clonotype occurred a few times. The chain links TRBV20-1 to TRBJ2-2; D ambiguous. The germline V gene has CDR1 DFQATT and CDR2 SNEGSKA (reference sequence). Trimming shortened V by 1 base and J by 5 bases, and 8 bases separated the two germline ends. The CDR3 loop spans 13 amino acids. The CDR3 nucleotides are TGCAGTGCTAGAGTTACACAGACCGGGGAGCTGTTTTTT. It specifies CSARVTQTGELFF.

This clonotype came up a few times. The V call is TRBV5-6, the J call TRBJ1-5; 9 nucleotides agree with TRBD1. This CDR3 comprises 15 residues. The V and J ends lost 4 bases and 7 bases, in that order; junction bases with no gene match: 9. Germline V gene lookup returns CDR1 SGHDT and CDR2 YYEEEE. CDR3 sequence (DNA): TGTGCCAGCAGCGTAACAGGGGGCAGGGGCCAGCCCCAGCATTTT. It translates to CASSVTGGRGQPQHF.

This clonotype was detected only a few times. The V call is TRBV7-2, the J call TRBJ2-5; TRBD2 agrees at 8 bases. CDR3 length equals 16 residues. The V and J ends lost 6 bases and 2 bases, in that order; junction bases with no gene match: 11. The germline gives CDR1 SGHTA, CDR2 FQGNSA. CDR3 amino acids: CASRQIESGGQETQYF. As DNA, the CDR3 is TGTGCCAGCAGGCAAATAGAAAGCGGGGGACAAGAGACCCAGTACTTC.

This clonotype was seen repeatedly, ten times or more. This chain links TRBV28 with TRBJ1-2; 9 bases are a match to TRBD1. The CDR3 runs to 15 residues. The germline CDR1 and CDR2 sequences are MDHEN and SYDVKM. Losses at the gene ends were 4 bases for V and 4 bases for J; bases not matched to a gene: 7. Here the CDR3 DNA reads TGTGCCAGCAGTTATCCGGGACAGGGTGCCTATGGCTACACCTTC. As protein: CASSYPGQGAYGYTF.

This clonotype was seen at least ten times. The rearrangement links TRBV20-1 to TRBJ2-3; 8 positions match TRBD2. The length of the CDR3 is 13 residues. V gave up 3 bases and J gave up 1 base; unmatched junction bases: 0. Germline CDR1 reads DFQATT; CDR2 reads SNEGSKA (reference sequence). The CDR3 bases are TGCAGTGCTAGCGGGGGGGGCACAGATACGCAGTATTTT. Translating gives CSASGGGTDTQYF.

The table lists this clonotype with many counts. The gene calls are TRBV20-1 and TRBJ1-1; tentatively, D is TRBD1 (6 bases). Germline V gene lookup returns CDR1 DFQATT and CDR2 SNEGSKA (reference sequence). V lost 5 bases and J 4 bases, leaving 11 bases between the germline ends. The CDR3 contains 12 residues. CDR3 in amino acids: CSASRRGTEAFF. The DNA for the CDR3 is TGCAGTGCTTCCCGCAGGGGCACTGAAGCTTTCTTT.

Only a few counts were recorded for this clonotype. J is TRBJ2-7 and V is TRBV29-1, with D perhaps TRBD2 (5 bases). Between the trimmed V and J ends, which lost 7 bases and 7 bases, there was a span of 11 bases. The CDR3 length is 10 residues. Germline CDR1 is SQVTM and CDR2 is ANQGSEA. In nucleotides, the CDR3 is TGCAGCGCCGGCCGGGGAGAGCAGTACTTC. Amino acid sequence: CSAGRGEQYF.

This clonotype was seen a few times. The chain links TRBV20-1 to TRBJ2-5; D possibly corresponds to TRBD2 (5 bases). Looked up from germline, CDR1 is DFQATT and CDR2 is SNEGSKA (reference sequence). Trimming stripped 3 bases from V and 5 bases from J, with 16 bases between. The CDR3 extends over 14 amino acids. The CDR3 DNA follows: TGCAGTGCTAGGGATGGACGGGATGGGGAGACCCAGTACTTC. Amino acids: CSARDGRDGETQYF.

V gene TRBV7-2 combines with J gene TRBJ2-7, with D tentatively TRBD2 (6 bases). The CDR3 runs to 15 residues. V lost 1 base to trimming and J lost 2 bases, with 12 bases between them. Germline loops: CDR1 SGHTA, CDR2 FQGNSA. The CDR3 region is CASSLDGTQTYEQYF. CDR3 bases: TGTGCCAGCAGCTTAGATGGGACTCAGACCTACGAGCAGTACTTC. The full variable domain, its missing parts supplied by reference TRBV7-2 and TRBJ2-7, is GAGVSQSPSNKVTEKGKDVELRCDPISGHTALYWYRQSLGQGLEFLIYFQGNSAPDKSGLPSDRFSAERTGGSVSTLTIQRTQQEDSAVYLCASSLDGTQTYEQYFGPGTRLTVT.

This rearrangement joins TRBV28 to TRBJ1-2, with D maybe TRBD1 (6 bases). Trimming removed 8 bases from V and 6 bases from J, with 16 bases in between. The CDR3 is made up of 13 amino acids. In germline, CDR1 is MDHEN, CDR2 SYDVKM. CDR3 sequence (DNA): TGTGCCAGCCAGGGGCCGGGGAGGAATGGCTACACCTTC. This codes for CASQGPGRNGYTF.